The 18 T cell receptor beta chains below were found in one sample sequenced in a study of T cell clones after liver transplantation. Using immunoSEQ multiplex PCR, the repertoire was profiled, and TCRdb retains in-frame clones only, with some absent. The repertoire holds about 8,900 clones, with about 72% as singletons. Sequenced here: CD8+ T cells from blood, sampled at the approximately 15-month timepoint. The receptors shown here come from a human patient who received a liver transplant. A share of the T cells may be of graft donor origin.

The V call is TRBV6-1, the J call TRBJ1-1; the D is unclear. Germline V gene sequence: CDR1 MNHNS, CDR2 SASEGT. The V end was cut by 8 bases, the J end by 0 bases, with 13 bases between. This CDR3 is 14 amino acids long. CDR3 sequence: CASREFSLNTEAFF. As DNA, the CDR3 is TGTGCCAGCCGCGAATTCAGCCTGAACACTGAAGCTTTCTTT.

The chain carries TRBV7-8 and TRBJ1-4, with 10 bases identical to TRBD1. CDR3 length equals 15 residues. With 2 bases clipped from V and 8 bases from J, the junction kept 5 bases outside the gene matches. The germline gives CDR1 SGHVS, CDR2 FQNEAQ. The DNA for the CDR3 is TGTGCCAGCAGCTTACAGACAGGGGGCGTCGAAAAACTGTTTTTT. The encoded protein is CASSLQTGGVEKLFF.

This clone was observed a few times. The chain carries TRBV19 and TRBJ2-3; TRBD1 matches 7 bases. The CDR3 covers 15 residues. Trimming took 8 bases from V and 0 from J; bases not matched to a gene: 8. Germline-derived CDR1 and CDR2 are LNHDA and SQIVND (reference sequence). The CDR3 bases are TGTGCCAGTTGCTCCGACAGGGCTAGCACAGATACGCAGTATTTT. As protein: CASCSDRASTDTQYF.

The genes are TRBV27 and TRBJ2-1; D perhaps matches TRBD2 (6 bases). CDR3 size: 15 residues. Trimming removed 3 bases at V and 2 bases at J, with 11 bases between. Germline CDR1 and CDR2: MNHEY and SMNVEV (reference sequence). The DNA of the CDR3 is TGTGCCAGCAGTTTGGCGGGAACACCCTACAATGAGCAGTTCTTC. As protein: CASSLAGTPYNEQFF.

This clone has only a few counts. V usage is TRBV5-6 and J usage is TRBJ2-3, with a weak D call TRBD1 (6 bases). The V end was cut by 4 bases, the J end by 2 bases, with 14 bases between. CDR1 and CDR2 (germline): SGHDT, YYEEEE. The CDR3 totals 15 residues. CDR3 DNA: TGTGCCAGCAGCCTAACAGGGTTGACCACAGATACGCAGTATTTT. It codes for CASSLTGLTTDTQYF.

This clone was counted a few times. The chain is built from TRBV19 and TRBJ2-1; 7 bases map to TRBD2. The V gene's germline CDR1 is LNHDA and CDR2 SQIVND (reference sequence). V dropped 0 bases and J dropped 8; count of bases not matched to a gene: 7. This CDR3 is 15 amino acids long. The CDR3 bases are TGTGCCAGTAGTATAGAAGGCGGGGGTTGGGATGAGCAGTTCTTC. Amino acids: CASSIEGGGWDEQFF.

The rearrangement joins TRBV19 to TRBJ1-1, with D unresolved. CDR1 and CDR2 from the germline V gene are LNHDA and SQIVND (reference sequence). Trimming removed 2 bases at V and 5 bases at J, with 9 bases between. The CDR3 has 13 amino acids. CDR3 DNA sequence: TGTGCCAGTAGTATAACCCACGAGACTGAAGCTTTCTTT. Encoded protein: CASSITHETEAFF.

This rearrangement joins TRBV2 to TRBJ2-5; D unresolved. Germline CDR1 and CDR2: SNHLY and FYNNEI. V lost 4 bases and J lost 2, with 8 bases in between. CDR3 size: 13 residues. CDR3 sequence: CASSAIPQETQYF. CDR3 sequence (DNA): TGTGCCAGCAGTGCGATACCACAAGAGACCCAGTACTTC.

This chain uses TRBV7-8 with TRBJ2-7, with 7 bases aligning to TRBD1. The length of the CDR3 is 13 residues. Looked up from germline, CDR1 is SGHVS and CDR2 is FQNEAQ. The J segment lost 6 bases and the V segment lost 0 bases, leaving 2 bases of the junction unmatched. The CDR3 DNA follows: TGTGCCAGCAGCTTAGCCTACAGGGGCGAGCAGTACTTC. Translating gives CASSLAYRGEQYF.

V is TRBV7-9 and J is TRBJ2-1; 9 nucleotides line up with TRBD2. The CDR3 totals 16 residues. Germline V lookup: CDR1 SEHNR, CDR2 FQNEAQ (reference sequence). The V segment lost 1 base and the J segment 6 bases; nucleotides outside the gene matches: 7. The CDR3 DNA is TGTGCCAGCAGCTTAGAGAGTAGCGGGAGACCCAATGAGCAGTTCTTC. It yields the protein CASSLESSGRPNEQFF.

The chain uses TRBV7-2 and TRBJ2-3, with 11 positions matching TRBD2. The germline gives CDR1 SGHTA, CDR2 FQGNSA. CDR3 length: 18 amino acids. Trimming removed 0 bases from V and 4 bases from J; junction bases left unmatched: 9. Here the CDR3 DNA reads TGTGCCAGCAGCTTAGCGTGGCTAGCGGGGGGCTCGGCAGATACGCAGTATTTT. It translates to CASSLAWLAGGSADTQYF.

The chain couples TRBV5-1 to TRBJ2-3; 9 nucleotides line up with TRBD2. This CDR3 is 16 amino acids long. V dropped 3 bases and J dropped 4; count of bases not matched to a gene: 9. Germline V gives CDR1 SGHRS, CDR2 YFSETQ. This CDR3 is CASSSISGSTADTQYF. The CDR3 DNA sequence: TGCGCCAGCAGCTCAATTAGCGGGAGTACGGCAGATACGCAGTATTTT. The full variable domain, with the rest looked up from reference TRBV5-1 and TRBJ2-3, is KAGVTQTPRYLIKTRGQQVTLSCSPISGHRSVSWYQQTPGQGLQFLFEYFSETQRNKGNFPGRFSGRQFSNSRSEMNVSTLELGDSALYLCASSSISGSTADTQYFGPGTRLTVL.

This chain uses TRBV7-2 with TRBJ1-4; D is unresolved. The V and J ends lost 5 bases and 4 bases respectively, with 14 bases between them. Germline V gives CDR1 SGHTA, CDR2 FQGNSA. CDR3 length: 15 residues. DNA for the CDR3: TGTGCCAGCAGCCCTAGCCGGGCCAATAATGAAAAACTGTTTTTT. It specifies CASSPSRANNEKLFF.

The V and J genes are TRBV4-1 and TRBJ2-2; TRBD1 agrees at 8 bases. V was pared by 0 bases and J by 7 bases, with 4 bases of the junction left unmatched. There are 15 residues in the CDR3. CDR1 MGHRA and CDR2 YSYEKL come from the germline V gene. As DNA, the CDR3 is TGCGCCAGCAGCCAAGAGGACAGGGCGAACGGGGAGCTGTTTTTT. Translating it yields CASSQEDRANGELFF.

This clone is termed medium-sized. This chain joins TRBV2 and TRBJ1-6; D uncertain. This CDR3 is 15 amino acids long. Deletions cut 2 bases from V and 4 bases from J, with 9 bases between. Germline V gene lookup returns CDR1 SNHLY and CDR2 FYNNEI. CDR3 region: CASSESNTYNSPLHF. CDR3 DNA sequence: TGTGCCAGCAGTGAATCGAACACTTATAATTCACCCCTCCACTTT.

The chain carries TRBV30 and TRBJ2-7, with D uncertain. Germline lookup yields CDR1 GTSNPN and CDR2 SVGIG (reference sequence). V dropped 0 bases and J dropped 3 bases, with 9 bases sitting between them. The CDR3 length is 13 residues. CDR3: CAWSVNRIYEQYF. The CDR3 DNA is TGTGCCTGGAGTGTTAACAGAATCTACGAGCAGTACTTC.

This clone was counted a single time. This chain links TRBV7-2 with TRBJ2-5; TRBD1 agrees at 7 bases. CDR3 length equals 16 residues. V lost 6 bases to trimming and J lost 0 bases; unmatched junction nucleotides: 10. The germline V gene encodes CDR1 SGHTA and CDR2 FQGNSA. The CDR3 region has the DNA TGTGCCAGCAGAAGAGGGGGCCCGGGGTACCAAGAGACCCAGTACTTC. Protein product: CASRRGGPGYQETQYF.

The chain uses TRBV21-1 and TRBJ1-4; the table's D call, TRBD1, was not checked against the DNA. TRBV21-1 is described as a pseudogene. The CDR3 contains 20 residues. CDR3 in DNA: TGTGCCAGCCCCAGCAGGACAGGGCCTCCCCCGGGGGCAACTAATGAAAAACTGTTTTTT. Amino acids: CASPSRTGPPPGATNEKLFF.